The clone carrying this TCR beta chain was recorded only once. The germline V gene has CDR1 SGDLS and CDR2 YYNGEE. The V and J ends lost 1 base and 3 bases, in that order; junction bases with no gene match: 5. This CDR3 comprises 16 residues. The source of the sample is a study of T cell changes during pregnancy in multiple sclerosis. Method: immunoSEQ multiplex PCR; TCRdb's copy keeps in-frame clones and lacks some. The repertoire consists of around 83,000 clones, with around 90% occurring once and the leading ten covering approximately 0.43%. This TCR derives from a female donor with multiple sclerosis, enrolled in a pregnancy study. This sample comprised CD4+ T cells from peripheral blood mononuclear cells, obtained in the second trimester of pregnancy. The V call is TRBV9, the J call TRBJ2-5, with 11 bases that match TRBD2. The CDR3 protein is CASSVRPSGGKETQYF. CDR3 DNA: TGTGCCAGCAGCGTACGTCCTAGCGGGGGGAAAGAGACCCAGTACTTC.